The sequence of this TCR beta chain was determined in a study of cytomegalovirus exposure and HLA in healthy donors. General study points: Many donors shared some public TCRs, even though most TCR sequences were rare.

13 Jbeta primers and 60 Vbeta primers were used for the PCR. The protocol was immunoSEQ multiplex PCR, while the TCRdb copy is restricted to in-frame clones and leaves out a portion. Of around 180,000 clones in the sample, 85% were seen once. CDR1 and CDR2 from the germline V gene are MDHEN and SYDVKM. The CDR3 loop spans 17 amino acids. V lost 5 bases to trimming and J lost 4 bases, with 23 bases between them. This clone was recorded a few times. The target antigen is unknown. This sequence was found in a boy aged 2-15 years in good health and CMV-seronegative. The sequenced sample consisted of PBMCs. V gene TRBV28 combines with J gene TRBJ1-2; D gene uncertain. The CDR3 here is CASSLTPMSTYSYGYTF. CDR3 nucleotides: TGTGCCAGCAGTCTTACGCCGATGAGCACTTATTCCTATGGCTACACCTTC.